The following is a T cell receptor beta chain sequence with its context. Its specificity is not known. CDR1 and CDR2 (germline): SGHTA, FQGNSA. V shed 3 bases and J shed 7 bases, with 16 bases lying between them. The CDR3 runs to 14 residues. Only in-frame clones appear in the TCRdb table, and some are missing; sequencing was by immunoSEQ multiplex PCR. This sample has around 70,000 clones, with around 93% found just once. This specimen belongs to a study of cytomegalovirus exposure and HLA in healthy donors. The study's findings and limits: Investigators reported 164 TCR beta chains as tied to cytomegalovirus.

The source material was PBMCs. The V and J genes are TRBV7-2 and TRBJ2-7, with D possibly being TRBD2 (5 bases). The TCR was taken from a man aged 18-30 years in good health and CMV-seronegative. The DNA for the CDR3 is TGTGCCAGCAGCTTTTCTAGAGGGATCGGTGAGCAGTACTTC. Protein sequence: CASSFSRGIGEQYF.